In this sample, the clone carrying this TCR beta chain turned up many times. Its antigen is as yet unknown. The sample originates from a study of T cells in Graves' hyperthyroidism and ophthalmopathy. Overall study findings and caveats: Ophthalmopathy got predicted by the model a median approximately 6.4 months before its onset.

The length of the CDR3 is 15 residues. Germline V CDR1 and CDR2: MDHEN, SYDVKM. Trimming cost V 2 bases and J 5 bases; bases outside gene matches: 4. RNA transcripts provided the source from which TCR beta CDR3 regions were amplified. Using the HTBI primer set, a first-round RT-PCR was run on the TCR CDR3. TCRdb re-called the multiplex PCR reads with MiXCR, one entry per CDR3 protein. The sample yields about 160,000 distinct CDR3 sequences, 8% to 9.5% seen once. The sample comprised blood. J is TRBJ2-1 and V is TRBV28; 9 bases match TRBD2. This receptor was identified in a woman under 30 with Graves' hyperthyroidism that later progressed to Graves' ophthalmopathy. As DNA, the CDR3 is TGTGCCAGCAGTTTACTAGCGGGGTCGAACAATGAGCAGTTCTTC. Its translation: CASSLLAGSNNEQFF.